Below, 24 T cell receptor beta chains from the same sample are listed, as sequenced in a study of CD8 T cells in Susac syndrome. After extraction with the RNeasy kit, about 0.45 to 1 ug of the RNA was reverse transcribed using random hexamers. MiXCR, applied by TCRdb to the immunoSEQ multiplex PCR reads, yields one record per CDR3 protein. The profile covers tens of thousands of distinct CDR3 sequences, with 96% appearing a single time and 0.095% to 0.12% taken by the ten largest. Sequenced input: CD4+ T cells from PBMCs. Receptors were obtained from a human donor with multiple sclerosis.

In nucleotides, the CDR3 is TGTGCCAGCAGCTTGACAGGTGGATTGGGGGCCCTCCACTTT. Its protein product is CASSLTGGLGALHF. V is TRBV7-2 and J is TRBJ1-6; a weak D match, TRBD1 (6 bases). The V and J ends lost 3 bases and 14 bases respectively, with 17 bases between them. The CDR3 is made up of 14 amino acids. Germline CDR1 reads SGHTA; CDR2 reads FQGNSA. Together with reference TRBV7-2 and TRBJ1-6, the CDR3 gives the full variable domain: GAGVSQSPSNKVTEKGKDVELRCDPISGHTALYWYRQSLGQGLEFLIYFQGNSAPDKSGLPSDRFSAERTGGSVSTLTIQRTQQEDSAVYLCASSLTGGLGALHFGNGTRLTVT.

The chain employs TRBV5-4 and TRBJ2-7; 11 bases are a match to TRBD2. Losses at the gene ends were 4 bases for V and 4 bases for J; bases not matched to a gene: 10. Germline V CDR1 and CDR2: SGHNT, YYREEE (reference sequence). The CDR3 runs 16 residues. CDR3 coding DNA: TGTGCCAGCAGCGTATCTAGCGGGGGGCCGCTATACGAGCAGTACTTC. Protein: CASSVSSGGPLYEQYF.

The chain recombines TRBV20-1 with TRBJ1-2; 8 bases match TRBD1. Trimming at V came to 6 bases and at J to 3 bases, leaving 9 bases not matched to a gene. CDR1 is DFQATT and CDR2 is SNEGSKA in the germline V gene (reference sequence). The CDR3 length is 14 residues. As DNA, the CDR3 is TGCAGTGCCCCTTCGCTGACAGGGGACTATGGCTACACCTTC. Its protein is CSAPSLTGDYGYTF.

This sequence joins TRBV28 and TRBJ2-6, with D uncertain. Trimming stripped 4 bases from V and 2 bases from J, with 18 bases between. In germline, CDR1 is MDHEN, CDR2 SYDVKM. This CDR3 contains 18 residues. The CDR3: CASSYDTSSTPGANVLTF. The CDR3 DNA reads TGTGCCAGCAGTTATGACACCTCATCAACCCCTGGGGCCAACGTCCTGACTTTC.

The rearrangement joins TRBV27 to TRBJ1-6, with D possibly TRBD1 on 6 matching bases. Trimming stripped 4 bases from V and 8 bases from J, with 15 bases between. Germline V lookup: CDR1 MNHEY, CDR2 SMNVEV (reference sequence). The CDR3 contains 15 residues. The CDR3 sequence: CASSSHGGRDSPLHF. The CDR3 DNA reads TGTGCCAGCAGTTCCCATGGGGGCAGGGATTCACCCCTCCACTTT.

The chain is built from TRBV7-2 and TRBJ2-7; TRBD2 aligns across 7 bases. Losses at the gene ends were 3 bases for V and 0 bases for J; bases not matched to a gene: 2. The germline V gene has CDR1 SGHTA and CDR2 FQGNSA. The CDR3 length is 14 residues. The CDR3 nucleotides are TGTGCCAGCAGCTTGGGGACTAACTCCTACGAGCAGTACTTC. It specifies CASSLGTNSYEQYF.

The V and J genes are TRBV6-2 or TRBV6-3 and TRBJ2-1; possibly TRBD1 for D (6 bases). Germline V gene data show CDR1 as MNHEY and CDR2 as SVGEGT. The CDR3 loop spans 16 amino acids. The V end was cut by 6 bases, the J end by 0 bases, with 15 bases between. DNA for the CDR3: TGTGCCAGCAGGCGATCCGGGACATCCTCCTACAATGAGCAGTTCTTC. Its protein product is CASRRSGTSSYNEQFF.

This chain joins TRBV7-9 and TRBJ2-7; D is perhaps TRBD2 (7 bases). The CDR3 extends over 14 amino acids. The germline gives CDR1 SEHNR, CDR2 FQNEAQ (reference sequence). Trimming took 5 bases from V and 4 from J, leaving 15 bases between them. As DNA, the CDR3 is TGTGCCAGCAGCCCCCCCGGGGGGCGGTACGAGCAGTACTTC. This sequence encodes CASSPPGGRYEQYF.

V and J are TRBV3-1 and TRBJ1-1; D remains ambiguous. The CDR3 runs 12 residues. Germline CDR1 LGHDT, CDR2 YNNKEL (reference sequence). Trimming pared 6 bases from V and 3 bases from J, leaving 8 bases between. The CDR3 is CASRSLYTEAFF. CDR3 coding DNA: TGTGCCAGCAGATCCCTATACACTGAAGCTTTCTTT.

The rearrangement joins TRBV20-1 to TRBJ2-1; 13 bases line up with TRBD2. Germline CDR1 and CDR2: DFQATT and SNEGSKA (reference sequence). Trimming took 0 bases from V and 0 from J; bases not matched to a gene: 8. The CDR3 length is 19 residues. CDR3 nucleotides: TGCAGTGCTAGAGATGAGTGGACTAGCGGGGGAAGCTCCTACAATGAGCAGTTCTTC. It codes for CSARDEWTSGGSSYNEQFF.

The V call is TRBV29-1, the J call TRBJ1-4, with TRBD1 matching 7 bases. The trim removed 7 bases at V and 5 bases at J, leaving 4 bases unmatched. Germline V gene lookup returns CDR1 SQVTM and CDR2 ANQGSEA. The CDR3 sequence is 12 residues long. This CDR3 is CSGGGQNEKLFF. CDR3 nucleotide sequence: TGCAGCGGGGGGGGACAGAATGAAAAACTGTTTTTT.

The chain recombines TRBV5-1 with TRBJ2-2, with 9 bases identical to TRBD2. The CDR3 spans 17 residues. Germline trimming cut 0 bases from V and 3 bases from J; bases unmatched to any gene: 6. Germline assignment: CDR1 SGHRS and CDR2 YFSETQ. The CDR3 DNA is TGCGCCAGCAGCTTGGCGGCTAGCGGGGTGGACACCGGGGAGCTGTTTTTT. Its protein is CASSLAASGVDTGELFF. The variable domain in full, completed from reference TRBV5-1 and TRBJ2-2, reads KAGVTQTPRYLIKTRGQQVTLSCSPISGHRSVSWYQQTPGQGLQFLFEYFSETQRNKGNFPGRFSGRQFSNSRSEMNVSTLELGDSALYLCASSLAASGVDTGELFFGEGSRLTVL.

The chain recombines TRBV29-1 with TRBJ2-7, with D possibly TRBD2 on 5 matching bases. The V gene lost 7 bases and the J gene lost 4 bases, with 11 bases spanning the gap. There are 11 residues in the CDR3. Germline loops: CDR1 SQVTM, CDR2 ANQGSEA. The CDR3 DNA follows: TGCAGCGCCGGCGGGTCATACGAGCAGTACTTC. Translating it yields CSAGGSYEQYF.

CDR3: CASGTSGGGTYEQYF. The CDR3 coding sequence is TGCGCCAGCGGGACTAGCGGGGGTGGCACCTACGAGCAGTACTTC. The chain links TRBV5-1 to TRBJ2-7; TRBD2 matches at 14 bases. Trimming removed 7 bases from V and 2 bases from J; junction bases left unmatched: 5. The germline gives CDR1 SGHRS, CDR2 YFSETQ. The CDR3 consists of 15 residues.

This clonotype appeared once. This chain joins TRBV6-6 and TRBJ2-2; TRBD2 is a possible D gene (5 bases). CDR3 size: 15 residues. In germline, CDR1 is MNHNY, CDR2 SVGAGI (reference sequence). Trimming removed 7 bases from V and 6 bases from J, with 18 bases in between. Here the CDR3 DNA reads TGTGCCAGCACCCGGCCCCTGGGAGACGCCGGGGAGCTGTTTTTT. Its translation is CASTRPLGDAGELFF.

A note on this clonotype: One junction end disagrees with the germline gene, perhaps due to a read error. V is TRBV7-7 and J is TRBJ1-1, with no clear D. Looked up from germline, CDR1 is SSHAT and CDR2 is FNYEAQ (reference sequence). This CDR3 contains 14 residues. The CDR3 DNA sequence: TGTGCTAGCAGCCGCACCCTGGGGTCCACTGAAGCTTTCTTT. This translates into CASSRTLGSTEAFF.

This sequence joins TRBV2 and TRBJ1-5; tentative D call: TRBD1 (5 bases). The CDR3 has 14 residues. Germline-derived CDR1 and CDR2 are SNHLY and FYNNEI. V was trimmed by 2 bases and J by 4 bases, leaving 9 bases between them. The CDR3 nucleotides read TGTGCCAGCAGTGAATCCGGGGGGAATCAGCCCCAGCATTTT. Translating gives CASSESGGNQPQHF.

CDR3 sequence reads: CASCTYSNQPQHF. CDR3 sequence (DNA): TGTGCCAGCTGCACATATAGCAATCAGCCCCAGCATTTT. This chain links TRBV6-2 or TRBV6-3 with TRBJ1-5; D unresolved. The germline V gene encodes CDR1 MNHEY and CDR2 SVGEGT. V was shortened by 8 bases and J by 0 bases, with 8 bases between the two germline ends. The CDR3 consists of 13 residues.

This chain joins TRBV6-5 and TRBJ2-3; the D is unclear. CDR3 size: 13 residues. Germline V CDR1 and CDR2: MNHEY, SVGAGI. The V gene lost 6 bases and the J gene lost 9 bases, with 16 bases spanning the gap. In DNA form, the CDR3 reads TGTGCCAGCAGGCCCTTGGGCGCCCAAACGCAGTATTTT. This gives the protein CASRPLGAQTQYF.

The rearrangement joins TRBV6-2 or TRBV6-3 to TRBJ2-3; D is possibly TRBD2 (6 bases). CDR1 is MNHEY, CDR2 SVGEGT, per germline. V was shortened by 6 bases and J by 0 bases, with 16 bases between the two germline ends. This CDR3 is 16 amino acids long. Here the CDR3 DNA reads TGTGCCAGCAGACAAACTAGCTTTACTAGCACAGATACGCAGTATTTT. The encoded protein is CASRQTSFTSTDTQYF.

The chain uses TRBV7-9 and TRBJ1-2; no clear D gene. This CDR3 has 13 amino acids. CDR1 is SEHNR and CDR2 is FQNEAQ in the germline V gene (reference sequence). Trimming removed 5 bases at V and 3 bases at J, with 10 bases between. CDR3 loop: CASSDTWDYGYTF. CDR3 DNA: TGTGCCAGCAGCGATACTTGGGACTATGGCTACACCTTC.

This chain joins TRBV5-1 and TRBJ2-7, with 8 nucleotides matching TRBD1. After removal of 4 bases from V and 2 bases from J, the junction contained 5 bases not matched to a gene. Germline V lookup: CDR1 SGHRS, CDR2 YFSETQ. The length of the CDR3 is 14 residues. CDR3 DNA: TGCGCCAGCAGCGCTGGGACAGGCGCCTACGAGCAGTACTTC. It encodes CASSAGTGAYEQYF.

The chain combines TRBV3-1 with TRBJ2-1; 7 nucleotides agree with TRBD2. CDR1 and CDR2 from the germline V gene are LGHDT and YNNKEL (reference sequence). The ends lost 0 bases at V and 3 bases at J; junction bases unmatched: 2. This CDR3 spans 15 amino acids. DNA of the CDR3: TGTGCCAGCAGCCAAGATACGGGGGGCTACAATGAGCAGTTCTTC. Protein sequence: CASSQDTGGYNEQFF.

The chain uses TRBV7-8 and TRBJ1-4, with 8 bases that match TRBD1. CDR1 and CDR2 from the germline V gene are SGHVS and FQNEAQ. CDR3 length: 14 residues. J lost 6 bases, V lost 4 bases, and 4 bases had no gene match. The CDR3 region has the DNA TGTGCCAGCAGCTCCCACAGGGGGGATGAAAAACTGTTTTTT. Encoded protein: CASSSHRGDEKLFF.